A single sample is the source of the 20 T cell receptor beta chains below, sequenced in a study of CD8 T cells in Susac syndrome. With random hexamers, reverse transcription was performed on about 0.5 to 1 ug of RNA. TCRdb reprocessed the immunoSEQ multiplex PCR reads with MiXCR, giving one entry per CDR3 protein. The table shows around 170,000 distinct CDR3 sequences, with approximately 95% occurring only once. The sample comprised CD8+ T cells from PBMCs. These receptor sequences come from a human donor with Susac syndrome.

This chain joins TRBV5-4 and TRBJ2-1; D may match TRBD1 or TRBD2 (5 bases each). Between the trimmed V and J ends, which lost 1 base and 7 bases, there was a span of 9 bases. This CDR3 has 13 residues. CDR1 SGHNT and CDR2 YYREEE come from the germline V gene (reference sequence). The CDR3 nucleotides read TGTGCCAGCAGCTTGAGTTGGGGGAATGAGCAGTTCTTC. It codes for CASSLSWGNEQFF.

The chain links TRBV12-5 to TRBJ2-3; 8 bases align to TRBD2. The CDR3 loop spans 16 amino acids. V dropped 4 bases and J dropped 5; count of bases not matched to a gene: 11. The germline gives CDR1 LGHNT, CDR2 FRNRAP. The CDR3 nucleotides are TGTGCTAGTGGTTCTCACCGGGGGGGCCCTGGAGATACGCAGTATTTT. This translates into CASGSHRGGPGDTQYF. The variable domain in full, completed from reference TRBV12-5 and TRBJ2-3, reads DARVTQTPRHKVTEMGQEVTMRCQPILGHNTVFWYRQTMMQGLELLAYFRNRAPLDDSGMPKDRFSAEMPDATLATLKIQPSEPRDSAVYFCASGSHRGGPGDTQYFGPGTRLTVL.

The rearrangement joins TRBV5-1 to TRBJ2-6, with 7 bases identical to TRBD1. The CDR3 covers 18 residues. Germline V CDR1 and CDR2: SGHRS, YFSETQ. The V gene end was trimmed by 3 bases and the J gene end by 1 base; junction bases not matched to a gene: 10. CDR3 sequence (DNA): TGCGCCAGCAGCTACAAGACAGGGCTCCTATCTGGGGCCAACGTCCTGACTTTC. This gives the protein CASSYKTGLLSGANVLTF.

The chain employs TRBV27 and TRBJ2-7, with D maybe TRBD1 (6 bases). V was pared by 3 bases and J by 6 bases, with 12 bases between. The CDR3 totals 13 residues. Germline V gene data show CDR1 as MNHEY and CDR2 as SMNVEV (reference sequence). The CDR3 spells CASSLSTGSEQYF. The CDR3 DNA sequence: TGTGCCAGCAGTTTGTCCACAGGGAGCGAGCAGTACTTC.

This clonotype was seen a single time. The rearrangement uses TRBV2 and TRBJ1-5, with a tentative D call TRBD1 (5 bases). Trimming cost V 2 bases and J 0 bases, with 8 bases left between them. This CDR3 has 15 residues. The germline V gene encodes CDR1 SNHLY and CDR2 FYNNEI. The CDR3 DNA is TGTGCCAGCAGTGAAAAGGGGTATAGCAATCAGCCCCAGCATTTT. It specifies CASSEKGYSNQPQHF.

The V and J genes are TRBV19 and TRBJ1-1; 10 positions match TRBD1. Germline V gene lookup returns CDR1 LNHDA and CDR2 SQIVND (reference sequence). CDR3 length equals 12 residues. V dropped 10 bases and J dropped 4; count of bases not matched to a gene: 3. The DNA for the CDR3 is TGTGCCACCAGGACAGGGGGCACTGAAGCTTTCTTT. This encodes CATRTGGTEAFF.

V is TRBV7-6 and J is TRBJ2-2; D possibly matches TRBD1 or TRBD2 (5 bases each). The germline V gene encodes CDR1 SGHVS and CDR2 FNYEAQ. The CDR3 sequence is 14 residues long. V lost 4 bases and J lost 3, with 9 bases in between. The CDR3 bases are TGTGCCAGCAGCTCTACGGGACACACCGGGGAGCTGTTTTTT. Translating gives CASSSTGHTGELFF.

The genes are TRBV20-1 and TRBJ1-1; 9 nucleotides match TRBD1. Per germline, CDR1 DFQATT and CDR2 SNEGSKA (reference sequence). V shed 6 bases and J 5 bases; nucleotides not matched to a gene: 4. The CDR3 extends over 12 amino acids. The CDR3, as DNA: TGCAGTGCCCACGACAGGGGGACTGAAGCTTTCTTT. It translates to CSAHDRGTEAFF.

This chain uses TRBV11-2 with TRBJ2-1; D is possibly TRBD1 or TRBD2 (5 bases each). The CDR3 spans 15 residues. Per the germline V gene, CDR1 is SGHAT and CDR2 is FQNNGV. V shed 3 bases and J shed 1 base, with 10 bases lying between them. The CDR3 reads CASSFEGPSYNEQFF. The CDR3 DNA reads TGTGCCAGCAGCTTTGAGGGGCCTTCCTACAATGAGCAGTTCTTC.

V gene TRBV4-1 combines with J gene TRBJ2-7, with a tentative D call TRBD2 (6 bases). From germline, CDR1 is MGHRA and CDR2 YSYEKL. CDR3 length: 16 amino acids. The V end lost 3 bases, the J end lost 0 bases, and 15 bases lay between the germline ends. The CDR3 here is CASSHPLDGSSYEQYF. DNA of the CDR3: TGCGCCAGCAGCCACCCCCTAGACGGGAGCTCCTACGAGCAGTACTTC.

This chain joins TRBV20-1 and TRBJ2-5; D perhaps matches TRBD1 (5 bases). The CDR3 has 14 amino acids. Germline V lookup: CDR1 DFQATT, CDR2 SNEGSKA (reference sequence). Trimming removed 7 bases at V and 4 bases at J, with 19 bases between. CDR3 bases: TGCAGTGTTTCCAGACAGTCCTCCCGAGAGACCCAGTACTTC. This translates into CSVSRQSSRETQYF.

The chain couples TRBV18 to TRBJ1-1; D is possibly TRBD1 (6 bases). V was cut by 1 base and J by 3 bases, with 12 bases left in between. CDR1 and CDR2 from the germline V gene are KGHSH and LQKENI. This CDR3 region has 15 residues. The CDR3 sequence is CASSPHRVRDTEAFF. The CDR3 nucleotides read TGTGCCAGCTCACCACACAGGGTTCGAGACACTGAAGCTTTCTTT.

Only one count was recorded for this clonotype. This chain connects TRBV20-1 to TRBJ1-1; TRBD1 is a possible D gene (6 bases). The germline V gene has CDR1 DFQATT and CDR2 SNEGSKA (reference sequence). There are 11 residues in the CDR3. Trimming cost V 6 bases and J 6 bases, with 11 bases left between them. The CDR3 reads CSAKGGPEAFF. The CDR3 region has the DNA TGCAGTGCCAAAGGGGGGCCTGAAGCTTTCTTT.

The chain has TRBV9 and TRBJ2-5, with 7 bases matching TRBD2. V dropped 0 bases and J dropped 2; count of bases not matched to a gene: 7. Germline V gene sequence: CDR1 SGDLS, CDR2 YYNGEE. The CDR3 has 16 amino acids. The CDR3 DNA is TGTGCCAGCAGCGTAGCTCCCACTAGCGTACAAGAGACCCAGTACTTC. This gives the protein CASSVAPTSVQETQYF.

The chain has TRBV9 and TRBJ2-5, with TRBD1 matching 11 bases. The CDR3 runs 15 residues. Germline-derived CDR1 and CDR2 are SGDLS and YYNGEE. V shed 3 bases, J shed 5 bases, and the junction held 6 bases outside the gene matches. Here the CDR3 reads CASSAGQGARETQYF. The CDR3, as DNA: TGTGCCAGCAGCGCTGGACAGGGGGCGCGTGAGACCCAGTACTTC.

The CDR3 loop reads CSARSGHFTDNEQFF. The CDR3 DNA sequence: TGCAGTGCTAGGTCGGGACACTTTACTGACAATGAGCAGTTCTTC. The V gene is TRBV20-1, the J gene TRBJ2-1, with D possibly TRBD1 on 6 matching bases. Looked up from germline, CDR1 is DFQATT and CDR2 is SNEGSKA (reference sequence). The V gene lost 3 bases and the J gene lost 5 bases, with 17 bases spanning the gap. This CDR3 comprises 15 residues.

V gene TRBV20-1 combines with J gene TRBJ2-1; 8 positions match TRBD2. The V gene end was trimmed by 4 bases and the J gene end by 3 bases; junction bases not matched to a gene: 8. Germline V gene lookup returns CDR1 DFQATT and CDR2 SNEGSKA (reference sequence). The CDR3 runs to 15 residues. As DNA, the CDR3 is TGCAGTGCTACCGAACTCGGGACTAGCTACAATGAGCAGTTCTTC. Its protein product is CSATELGTSYNEQFF.

V and J are TRBV7-8 and TRBJ2-1; D is unclear. Germline lookup yields CDR1 SGHVS and CDR2 FQNEAQ. V lost 5 bases and J 7 bases, leaving 15 bases between the germline ends. There are 14 residues in the CDR3. The CDR3 sequence is CASSPLAVTNEQFF. In DNA, the CDR3 is TGTGCCAGCAGCCCTTTGGCGGTCACGAATGAGCAGTTCTTC.

The gene calls are TRBV24-1 and TRBJ1-5; D ambiguous. The CDR3 is 15 residues long. The germline gives CDR1 KGHDR, CDR2 SFDVKD. Deletions cut 6 bases from V and 2 bases from J, with 13 bases between. The CDR3 reads CATSSRVEGNQPQHF. The DNA for the CDR3 is TGTGCCACCAGTTCGAGGGTTGAGGGCAATCAGCCCCAGCATTTT.

The chain combines TRBV7-6 with TRBJ2-7; perhaps TRBD1 as D (6 bases). The CDR3 contains 14 residues. Germline CDR1 and CDR2: SGHVS and FNYEAQ. V gave up 1 base and J gave up 6 bases, with 13 bases separating them. In nucleotides, the CDR3 is TGTGCCAGCAGCTTAGGGACAGAAGGAGGCGAGCAGTACTTC. Translation gives CASSLGTEGGEQYF. The entire variable domain, with the rest obtained from reference TRBV7-6 and TRBJ2-7, is as follows: GAGVSQSPRYKVTKRGQDVALRCDPISGHVSLYWYRQALGQGPEFLTYFNYEAQQDKSGLPNDRFSAERPEGSISTLTIQRTEQRDSAMYRCASSLGTEGGEQYFGPGTRLTVT.